This is a list of T cell receptor beta chains from one sample in a study of blood T cell repertoires in COVID-19. Here immunoSEQ multiplex PCR was the method, and the copy in TCRdb shows in-frame clones only, minus some. The sample records about 140,000 clones, roughly 85% being singletons. The sequencing sample was made of peripheral blood. Receptors were obtained from a man between 45 and 60 years old with acute or convalescent COVID-19. Both conserved end residues are part of each CDR3. Each record gives: clone size, V gene, J gene, D gene, CDR3 protein, CDR3 DNA. The D gene is left open where the match is weak. Part of the rows lack a size; the others show once, few, many or a class for expanded clones.

abundance: .
v_gene: TRBV7-2
j_gene: TRBJ2-5
d_gene: .
CDR3aa: CASSFDNQETQYF
CDR3nt: TGTGCCAGCAGCTTCGACAACCAAGAGACCCAGTACTTC

abundance: .
v_gene: TRBV5-1
j_gene: TRBJ2-7
d_gene: TRBD2
CDR3aa: CASSLGSLAGGLPYEQYF
CDR3nt: TGCGCCAGCAGCTTGGGGAGTCTAGCGGGAGGCCTTCCCTACGAGCAGTACTTC

abundance: .
v_gene: TRBV7-6
j_gene: TRBJ2-5
d_gene: .
CDR3aa: CASSTRVVETQYF
CDR3nt: TGTGCCAGCAGCACCCGGGTGGTGGAGACCCAGTACTTC

abundance: .
v_gene: TRBV28
j_gene: TRBJ2-1
d_gene: .
CDR3aa: CASSLYEFPPSYNEQFF
CDR3nt: TGTGCCAGCAGTTTATATGAGTTCCCGCCCTCCTACAATGAGCAGTTCTTC

abundance: .
v_gene: TRBV5-1
j_gene: TRBJ1-1
d_gene: .
CDR3aa: CASNNEQMNTEAFF
CDR3nt: TGCGCCAGCAATAATGAACAGATGAACACTGAAGCCTTCTTT

abundance: .
v_gene: TRBV11-2
j_gene: TRBJ2-1
d_gene: TRBD1
CDR3aa: CASSLEPGQGNEQFF
CDR3nt: TGTGCCAGCAGCTTAGAACCGGGACAGGGGAATGAGCAGTTCTTC

abundance: .
v_gene: TRBV4-2
j_gene: TRBJ2-7
d_gene: TRBD2
CDR3aa: CASSQLAGGNPYEQYF
CDR3nt: TGTGCCAGCAGCCAACTAGCGGGGGGGAACCCCTACGAGCAGTACTTC

abundance: .
v_gene: TRBV4-2
j_gene: TRBJ2-5
d_gene: TRBD2
CDR3aa: CASSQGGTSGSLGETQYF
CDR3nt: TGTGCCAGCAGCCAAGGGGGGACTAGCGGGAGTTTAGGAGAGACCCAGTACTTC

abundance: .
v_gene: TRBV5-6
j_gene: TRBJ2-7
d_gene: .
CDR3aa: CASSTTGFAYEQYF
CDR3nt: TGTGCCAGCAGCACAACAGGGTTCGCCTACGAGCAGTACTTC

abundance: .
v_gene: TRBV6-6
j_gene: TRBJ2-7
d_gene: TRBD2
CDR3aa: CASSRSRTSGSYEQYF
CDR3nt: TGTGCCAGCAGCCGATCTCGGACTAGCGGGAGCTACGAGCAGTACTTC

abundance: once
v_gene: TRBV7-3
j_gene: TRBJ2-1
d_gene: TRBD2
CDR3aa: CASSSLTLAGGTYNEQFF
CDR3nt: TGTGCCAGCAGCTCCCTGACGCTAGCGGGGGGAACCTACAATGAGCAGTTCTTC

abundance: few
v_gene: TRBV5-5
j_gene: TRBJ2-5
d_gene: TRBD2
CDR3aa: CASSWGWSSGNQETQYF
CDR3nt: TGTGCCAGCAGCTGGGGGTGGTCTAGCGGGAACCAAGAGACCCAGTACTTC

abundance: .
v_gene: TRBV3-1/TRBV3-2
j_gene: TRBJ2-7
d_gene: TRBD2
CDR3aa: CASSHLLAEPGEQYF
CDR3nt: TGTGCCAGCAGTCACCTACTAGCGGAGCCGGGGGAGCAGTACTTC

abundance: .
v_gene: TRBV28
j_gene: TRBJ1-1
d_gene: TRBD1
CDR3aa: CASSFQGVRTEAFF
CDR3nt: TGTGCCAGCAGTTTTCAGGGGGTACGGACTGAAGCTTTCTTT

abundance: .
v_gene: TRBV12-5
j_gene: TRBJ1-1
d_gene: TRBD1
CDR3aa: CASGLVETGQGGPREAFF
CDR3nt: TGTGCTAGTGGTTTGGTAGAGACTGGACAGGGTGGTCCTCGTGAAGCTTTCTTT

abundance: .
v_gene: TRBV7-9
j_gene: TRBJ2-3
d_gene: TRBD1
CDR3aa: CASRVDRGTDTQYF
CDR3nt: TGTGCCAGCCGGGTGGACAGGGGCACAGATACGCAGTATTTT

abundance: few
v_gene: TRBV11-2
j_gene: TRBJ2-7
d_gene: TRBD2
CDR3aa: CASSSGLVIANEQYF
CDR3nt: TGTGCCAGCAGCTCGGGACTAGTAATTGCCAACGAGCAGTACTTC

abundance: .
v_gene: TRBV5-1
j_gene: TRBJ2-2
d_gene: TRBD1
CDR3aa: CASSLVGTAVVTGELFF
CDR3nt: TGCGCCAGCAGCTTGGTGGGGACAGCCGTAGTCACCGGGGAGCTGTTTTTT

abundance: .
v_gene: TRBV7-2
j_gene: TRBJ1-2
d_gene: TRBD1
CDR3aa: CASSRRTGTDNYGYTF
CDR3nt: TGTGCCAGCAGCCGCCGAACCGGGACAGATAACTATGGCTACACCTTC

abundance: .
v_gene: TRBV19
j_gene: TRBJ1-6
d_gene: .
CDR3aa: CASSIVDSFNSPLHF
CDR3nt: TGTGCCAGTAGTATAGTTGACAGCTTTAATTCACCCCTCCACTTT